This TCR beta chain was captured in a study of cytomegalovirus exposure and HLA in healthy donors. About the study: The early release's HLA-typed donors yielded about 85 million unique TCRs.

Findings and caveats of the study: Some TCR beta chains (164 of them) were listed as cytomegalovirus-associated. A later analysis found common viral pathogens apparently linked to several of the most significant clusters. In a later analysis, V- and J-gene trimming of beta chains associated with a DCLRE1C missense variant, replicated independently.

About this clone itself: Its antigen remains unidentified.

PCR primers comprised 60 Vbeta and 13 Jbeta primers. The protocol was immunoSEQ multiplex PCR, while the TCRdb copy is restricted to in-frame clones and leaves out a portion. Of tens of thousands of clones in the sample, more than 65% are singletons; the top ten hold roughly 1.3%. The germline V gene has CDR1 WSHSY and CDR2 SAAADI. Trimming removed 5 bases at V and 8 bases at J, with 16 bases between. This CDR3 comprises 14 residues. This TCR derives from a girl aged 2 to 9 in good health and CMV-seropositive. The sample was PBMCs. This rearrangement joins TRBV10-2 to TRBJ2-4, with TRBD1 as a possible D gene (6 bases). CDR3: CASSSDSLGDIQYF. CDR3 nucleotides: TGCGCCAGCAGTTCGGACAGCCTCGGGGACATTCAGTACTTC.